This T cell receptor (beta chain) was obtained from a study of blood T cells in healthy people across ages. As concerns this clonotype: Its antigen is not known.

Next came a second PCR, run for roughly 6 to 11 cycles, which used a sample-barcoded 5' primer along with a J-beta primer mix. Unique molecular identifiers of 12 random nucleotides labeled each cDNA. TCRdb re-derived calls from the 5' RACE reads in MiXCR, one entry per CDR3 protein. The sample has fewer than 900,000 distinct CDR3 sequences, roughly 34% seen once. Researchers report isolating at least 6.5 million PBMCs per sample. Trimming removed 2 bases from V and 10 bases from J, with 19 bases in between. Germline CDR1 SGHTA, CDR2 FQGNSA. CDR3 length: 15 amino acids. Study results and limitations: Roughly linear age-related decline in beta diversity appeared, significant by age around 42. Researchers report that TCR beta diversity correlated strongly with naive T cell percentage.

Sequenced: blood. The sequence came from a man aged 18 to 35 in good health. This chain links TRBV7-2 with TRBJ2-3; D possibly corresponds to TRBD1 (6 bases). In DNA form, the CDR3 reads TGTGCCAGCAGCTTAAACCCAGGGGTCCTCCGGGCGCAGTATTTT. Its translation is CASSLNPGVLRAQYF.